These T cell receptor beta chains were read from a single sample in a study of tumor-infiltrating lymphocytes in primary liver carcinoma. MiXCR, run by TCRdb on the multiplex PCR reads, gives a single entry per CDR3 protein. Seen here are about 120,000 distinct CDR3 sequences, nearly 70% observed once, and the top ten hold 7.5% to 10%. What was sequenced was tumor-adjacent normal liver tissue. The receptors shown here come from a woman aged 60-75 years with primary liver carcinoma and hepatitis B virus infection. Each CDR3 is given with its conserved first and last residue. Fields, in order: J gene, D gene, V gene, clone size, CDR3 DNA, CDR3 protein. A D gene is named only where the DNA matches it firmly. Not all rows give a size; the values are once, few, many and, for expanded clones, a class.

TRBJ2-1	TRBD2	TRBV24-1	few	TGTGCCACTCAGCCGGGTAGCGGGAGTTCTGGGGAGCAGTTCTTC	CATQPGSGSSGEQFF
TRBJ2-3	NA	TRBV10-3	NA	TGTGCCATCAGTAAGTCGGTGGGAATAGGCACAGATACGCAGTATTTT	CAISKSVGIGTDTQYF
TRBJ1-4	NA	TRBV28	few	TGTGCCAGCAGTTATCGATGGGGGCGGGAAAAACTGTTTTTT	CASSYRWGREKLFF
TRBJ2-3	NA	TRBV4-2	NA	TGTGCCAGCAGCCTGGTAGCGGAGGGGACAGATACGCAGTATTTT	CASSLVAEGTDTQYF
TRBJ2-2	NA	TRBV6-5	NA	TGTACCAGCAGTTACAGGGACCTCGGGGCCGGGGGGCTGTTTTTT	CTSSYRDLGAGGLFF
TRBJ2-2	NA	TRBV5-1	NA	TGCGCCAGCAGCTATTCGAGACGGAACTTGAACACCGGGAAGCTGTTTTTT	CASSYSRRNLNTGKLFF
TRBJ2-5	NA	TRBV14	many	TGTGCCAGCAGCCATGTCAGACAAGAGACCCAGTACTTC	CASSHVRQETQYF
TRBJ2-1	TRBD2	TRBV6-1	NA	TGTGCCAGCAGTGAGACTAGCGGGAGCCACAATGATCAGTTCTTC	CASSETSGSHNDQFF
TRBJ2-5	TRBD2	TRBV7-9	NA	TGTGCCAACAGCTCAGGACGGACTAGCGGGAGGGCCGAACTACAAGAGACCCAGTACTTC	CANSSGRTSGRAELQETQYF
TRBJ1-2	TRBD1	TRBV6-6	NA	TGTGCCAGCAACCCCAAGACAGGGCACCAAGACTACACCTTC	CASNPKTGHQDYTF
TRBJ2-5	NA	TRBV6-1	NA	TGTGCCAGCAAGAGACTATTACTTGGGGAGACCCAGTACTTC	CASKRLLLGETQYF
TRBJ2-7	NA	TRBV11-2	NA	TGTGCCGGCGACTTAGTTCCAGGGTCCTACGAGCAGTACTTC	CAGDLVPGSYEQYF
TRBJ2-7	NA	TRBV7-8	many	TGTGCCAGCAGCCGAACCGGGACGCAAACCTACGAGCAGTACTTC	CASSRTGTQTYEQYF
TRBJ1-6	NA	TRBV6-5	NA	TGTGCCAGGACCAGCAGGCCAACCTATAATTCACCCCTCCACTTT	CARTSRPTYNSPLHF
TRBJ1-1	TRBD1	TRBV30	NA	TGTGTCTGGAGGTCCTCGGGACAGGGGGCGCGGATTGAAGCTTTCTTT	CVWRSSGQGARIEAFF
TRBJ1-5	TRBD1	TRBV5-5	NA	TGTGCCAGCAGCTTGGGACAGGGGAATCAGCCCCGGCATTTT	CASSLGQGNQPRHF
TRBJ2-1	NA	TRBV5-5	NA	TGTGCCAGCAGCTGCGGACTAACTAGCTGGAGGGACAATGAGCAGTTCTTC	CASSCGLTSWRDNEQFF
TRBJ1-2	TRBD1	TRBV4-2	once	TGTGCCAGCAGCCGAGACAGGGACTCCTATGACTACACCTTC	CASSRDRDSYDYTF
TRBJ1-2	NA	TRBV4-1	many	TGCGCCAGCAGCCAAGCTTTGACAGGACGCTATGGCTACACCTTC	CASSQALTGRYGYTF
TRBJ2-5	TRBD2	TRBV14	once	TGTACCAGCAGCCAAGGAGGTAGCGGGAGTCGGGAGACCCAGTACTTC	CTSSQGGSGSRETQYF
TRBJ2-7	NA	TRBV28	NA	TGTGCCAGCATTTTGAACAGTTTAGGCGAGCAATACTTC	CASILNSLGEQYF
TRBJ2-7	TRBD1	TRBV7-8	many	TGTGCCAGCAGTTTCCAACCGGGACAGACCTACGAGCAGTACTTC	CASSFQPGQTYEQYF
TRBJ2-7	NA	TRBV5-6	many	TGTGCCAGCAGGCGGGCGAGCGGCGAGCAGTACTTC	CASRRASGEQYF
TRBJ2-7	NA	TRBV21-1	NA	TGTGCCAGCCGCAACCCGGGACTAGCGGGAGATACCCCAATCTACGAGCAGTACTTC	CASRNPGLAGDTPIYEQYF
TRBJ2-1	NA	TRBV24-1	NA	TGTGCCACCAGTGATTTGACTCAGAGTTTATCCTGCAATGAGCAGTTCTTC	CATSDLTQSLSCNEQFF
TRBJ2-7	TRBD2	TRBV20-1	NA	TGCAGTGCTATGAATCCTAGCGGGGCCTACGAGCAGTACTTC	CSAMNPSGAYEQYF
TRBJ2-3	TRBD2	TRBV28	many	TGTGCCAGCAGTTCGACTAGCGGGAGCACGGATTTT	CASSSTSGSTDF
TRBJ2-3	NA	TRBV19	NA	TGTGCCAGTAGTATAGACAGGGGTTTGGGACTCGACCCGCAGTATTTT	CASSIDRGLGLDPQYF
TRBJ1-3	NA	TRBV29-1	once	TGCAGCGTGTTCCAGGGCCTCTCTGGGAACACCATATATTTT	CSVFQGLSGNTIYF
TRBJ2-1	TRBD2	TRBV4-2	NA	TGTGCCGGCAGCCGAGAACTAGCGGGAGGGTTTGAGCTGTTCTTC	CAGSRELAGGFELFF
TRBJ2-1	TRBD1	TRBV4-1	once	TGCACCAGCAGCCTCACACAGGGGGCTGGTGTATACAATGAGCAGTCCTTC	CTSSLTQGAGVYNEQSF
TRBJ2-7	TRBD1	TRBV6-2/TRBV6-3	NA	TGTGCCATCAGTACAGGGGTCGATCAGTACTTC	CAISTGVDQYF
TRBJ2-5	NA	TRBV4-1	many	TGCGCCAGCAGCCAAGTAAGGGGAGAGACCCAGTACTTC	CASSQVRGETQYF
TRBJ1-2	NA	TRBV4-1	NA	TGTGCCAGCAGCCTCGAGGGGATAGTTTCGTATTCTAGTGGCTACACCTTC	CASSLEGIVSYSSGYTF
TRBJ2-7	NA	TRBV28	few	TGTGCCAGCAGTTCCACACGGAAACCCTACGAGCAGTACTTC	CASSSTRKPYEQYF
TRBJ2-5	TRBD1	TRBV29-1	NA	TGCAGCGTTGAAGCGGACAGGGGGCGAGCAGAGACCCAGTACTTC	CSVEADRGRAETQYF
TRBJ2-1	TRBD2	TRBV11-1	NA	TGTGCCAACAGCTCCCCCTCGACTAGCGGGAGTCGAAATGAGCAGTTCTTC	CANSSPSTSGSRNEQFF
TRBJ1-2	NA	TRBV9	NA	TGTGCCAGCAGCGTAGGAGGGGGGGGAGTGCAGGCCTTC	CASSVGGGGVQAF
TRBJ2-3	TRBD2	TRBV11-2	NA	TGCACCAGCAGCCCGACGGGACTAGCGGGGAGGCGATGGCAGTATTTT	CTSSPTGLAGRRWQYF
TRBJ2-1	TRBD2	TRBV11-2	NA	TGTGCCAGTAGCTCTCCACTAGCGGGAGGCCCAAGAGAGCAGTTCTTC	CASSSPLAGGPREQFF
TRBJ2-1	NA	TRBV11-2	NA	TGTGTCAGCAGCCTATTGCAGAGCAATGAGCACTTCTTC	CVSSLLQSNEHFF
TRBJ2-3	NA	TRBV5-1	NA	TGCGCCAGCAGCTTAGCGGACGGTAAAACAACTAGCACAGATACGCAGTATTTT	CASSLADGKTTSTDTQYF
TRBJ2-7	NA	TRBV29-1	NA	TGCAGCGTTGGGAGGAGGACCGACTACGAGCAGTACTTC	CSVGRRTDYEQYF
TRBJ1-4	NA	TRBV5-1	NA	TGCGCCAGCAAGGAGGGTTTTCCTAATGAAAAACTGTTATTT	CASKEGFPNEKLLF
TRBJ2-6	NA	TRBV6-5	NA	TGTGCCAGCAGAGAGGGGGAGGCCTTCCCTGGGGCCAACGTCTTGAGTTTC	CASREGEAFPGANVLSF
TRBJ2-2	TRBD2	TRBV11-2	NA	TGTGCCAGCAGCCTGGTGGGCGGGAGAGACACCTGGGAGCTGTTTTTC	CASSLVGGRDTWELFF
TRBJ2-3	NA	TRBV11-3	NA	TGTGCCAGTAGCTCCACCCTGGGGGCAGCAGATATACAGTATTTT	CASSSTLGAADIQYF
TRBJ2-7	TRBD1	TRBV18	NA	TGTGCCAGCTCAGCCACAAGCCCCGGGACAGCCTACGAGCAGTACTTC	CASSATSPGTAYEQYF
TRBJ2-3	TRBD1	TRBV19	NA	TGTGCCACCCAACAGGGGGCTGGAGATACGCAGTATTTT	CATQQGAGDTQYF
TRBJ2-5	TRBD1	TRBV5-6	once	TGTGCCAGTAGCTTGGAAGGGACAGGAGAGACCCAGTACTTC	CASSLEGTGETQYF
TRBJ2-2	NA	TRBV11-2	NA	TGTGCCATCAGCTACGGGTCGCAGAACGCCGGGGAGCTGTTTTTT	CAISYGSQNAGELFF
TRBJ2-3	NA	TRBV6-6	NA	TGTGCCAGTAGTTACTCGATTACAAGGGGAGTAGATACGCAGTATTTT	CASSYSITRGVDTQYF
TRBJ2-5	NA	TRBV29-1	NA	TGCAGCGTAACCACAGGGGGGGCTGCCCATGAGACCCAGTACTTC	CSVTTGGAAHETQYF
TRBJ2-7	NA	TRBV11-2	NA	TGTGCTAGCGGACGGACTACCACCTACGAGCAATACTTC	CASGRTTTYEQYF
TRBJ2-3	NA	TRBV28	NA	TGTGCCACCAGTTTTATGGATTACACAGATGCGCAGTATTTT	CATSFMDYTDAQYF
TRBJ1-2	NA	TRBV30	NA	TGTGCCTGGAGTAGCCAGGGTAGATATGACTACACCTTC	CAWSSQGRYDYTF